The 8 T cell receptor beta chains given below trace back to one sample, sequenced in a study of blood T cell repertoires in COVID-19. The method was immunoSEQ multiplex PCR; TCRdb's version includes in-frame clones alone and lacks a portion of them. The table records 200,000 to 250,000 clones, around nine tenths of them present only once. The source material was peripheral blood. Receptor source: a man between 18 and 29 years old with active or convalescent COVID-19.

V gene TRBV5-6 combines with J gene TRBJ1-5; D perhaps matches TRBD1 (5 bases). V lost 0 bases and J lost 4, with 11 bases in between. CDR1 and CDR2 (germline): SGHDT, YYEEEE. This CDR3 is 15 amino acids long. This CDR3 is CASSLAGGRNQPQHF. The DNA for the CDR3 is TGTGCCAGCAGCTTGGCCGGGGGTAGGAATCAGCCCCAGCATTTT.

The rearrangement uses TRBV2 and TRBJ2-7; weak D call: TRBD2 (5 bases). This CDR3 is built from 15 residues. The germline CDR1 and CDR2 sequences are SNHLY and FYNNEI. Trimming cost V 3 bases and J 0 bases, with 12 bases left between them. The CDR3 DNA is TGTGCCAGCAGTGATTCGGGATCGAGCTCCTACGAGCAGTACTTC. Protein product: CASSDSGSSSYEQYF. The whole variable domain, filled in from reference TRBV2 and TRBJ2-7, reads EPEVTQTPSHQVTQMGQEVILRCVPISNHLYFYWYRQILGQKVEFLVSFYNNEISEKSEIFDDQFSVERPDGSNFTLKIRSTKLEDSAMYFCASSDSGSSSYEQYFGPGTRLTVT.

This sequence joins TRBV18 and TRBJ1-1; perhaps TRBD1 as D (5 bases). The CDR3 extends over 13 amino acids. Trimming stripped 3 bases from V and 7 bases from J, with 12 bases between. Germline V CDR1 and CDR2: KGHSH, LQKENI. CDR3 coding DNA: TGTGCCAGCTCACCGCGCACAGGTGTTGAAGCTTTCTTT. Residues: CASSPRTGVEAFF. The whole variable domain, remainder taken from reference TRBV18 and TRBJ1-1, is NAGVMQNPRHLVRRRGQEARLRCSPMKGHSHVYWYRQLPEEGLKFMVYLQKENIIDESGMPKERFSAEFPKEGPSILRIQQVVRGDSAAYFCASSPRTGVEAFFGQGTRLTVV.

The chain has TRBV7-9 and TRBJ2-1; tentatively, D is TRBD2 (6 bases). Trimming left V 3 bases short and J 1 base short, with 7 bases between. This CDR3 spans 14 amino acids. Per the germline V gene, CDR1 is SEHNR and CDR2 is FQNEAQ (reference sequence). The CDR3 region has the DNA TGTGCCAGCAGCTTTAGCGGTTCCTACAATGAGCAGTTCTTC. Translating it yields CASSFSGSYNEQFF.

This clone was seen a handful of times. CDR3 sequence (DNA): TGTGCCAGTAGGTTCCAGGGGGCTCGAAGCAATCAGCCCCAGCATTTT. Encoded protein: CASRFQGARSNQPQHF. The chain links TRBV19 to TRBJ1-5; 8 bases map to TRBD1. With V trimmed by 6 bases and J by 1 base, 8 bases remained unmatched. Germline V CDR1 and CDR2: LNHDA, SQIVND (reference sequence). The CDR3 covers 16 residues.

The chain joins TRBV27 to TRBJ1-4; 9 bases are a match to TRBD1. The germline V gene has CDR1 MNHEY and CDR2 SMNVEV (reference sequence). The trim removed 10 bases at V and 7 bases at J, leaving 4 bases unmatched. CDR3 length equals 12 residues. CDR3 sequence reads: CATRQGGEKLFF. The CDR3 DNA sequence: TGTGCCACCCGACAGGGGGGTGAAAAACTGTTTTTT.

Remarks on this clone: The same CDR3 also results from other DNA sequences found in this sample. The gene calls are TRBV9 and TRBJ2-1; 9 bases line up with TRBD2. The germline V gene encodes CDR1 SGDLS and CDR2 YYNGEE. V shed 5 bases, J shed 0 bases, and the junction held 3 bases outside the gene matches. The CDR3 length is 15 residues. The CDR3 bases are TGTGCCAGCAGTGTTAGCGGGAGCTCCTACAATGAGCAGTTCTTC. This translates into CASSVSGSSYNEQFF.

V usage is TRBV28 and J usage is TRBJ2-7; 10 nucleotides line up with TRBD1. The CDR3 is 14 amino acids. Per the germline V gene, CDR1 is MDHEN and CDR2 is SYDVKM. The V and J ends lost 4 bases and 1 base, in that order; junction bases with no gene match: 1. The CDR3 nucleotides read TGTGCCAGCAGTTCGGACAGGGGGTCCTACGAGCAGTACTTC. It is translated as CASSSDRGSYEQYF.